This entry features one TCR beta chain sequence. Trimming removed 4 bases from V and 3 bases from J, with 22 bases in between. The V gene's germline CDR1 is MGHRA and CDR2 YSYEKL. The length of the CDR3 is 17 residues. The data stem from a study of technical replicates of blood from a few donors. Method: immunoSEQ multiplex PCR; TCRdb's copy keeps in-frame clones and lacks some. The sample has about 83,000 clones; over 85% are singletons. The receptor's source is a human donor in good health. Sequenced material: T cells isolated from PBMCs. The rearrangement joins TRBV4-1 to TRBJ2-7; TRBD2 is a possible D gene (5 bases). For the CDR3, the DNA is TGCGCCAGCAGCCGCCTCTTACAAACCGGGGTAAACTACGAGCAGTACTTC. It encodes CASSRLLQTGVNYEQYF.